This T cell receptor beta chain emerged from a study of blood T cells in healthy people across ages. Peripheral blood samples of about 10 milliliters were drawn from each donor. They isolated at least 7 million PBMCs from each sample. Sample-barcoded 5' priming and a J-beta primer mix drove a second PCR of about 6 to 11 cycles. TCRdb used MiXCR to reprocess the 5' RACE reads, holding one entry per CDR3 protein. The profile shows 450,000 to 650,000 distinct CDR3 sequences, approximately 25% of them singletons. This clonotype was seen only a few times. At one end the junction does not follow the germline gene, possibly because of a read error. The CDR3 loop spans 14 amino acids. Germline V gene data show CDR1 as SGHTA and CDR2 as FQGTGA. A further study also used this sample, focusing on T cells of mothers and their children. That source adds: Over 8 million TCR beta CDR3 reads were obtained from each mother, and approximately 3 million from each child.

The rearrangement links TRBV7-3 to TRBJ2-7; D unclear. The source is a boy younger than 18 in good health. The sample consisted of blood. In DNA, the CDR3 is TGTGCCAGCAGCCTAGACGCGTTTTCGAACGAGCAGCACTTC. It specifies CASSLDAFSNEQHF.